A single sample is the source of the 15 T cell receptor beta chains below, sequenced in a study of regulatory T cells in long-lasting Graves disease. This sample's time point: newly diagnosed GD, antithyroid drugs for less than 3 months. PBMCs provided the RNA from which the TCR library was made. Building of the TCR beta libraries involved iRepertoire HTBI primers and Arm-PCR of CDR3 regions. TCRdb independently ran MiXCR on the multiplex PCR reads; one entry per CDR3 protein. The data contain 350,000 to 500,000 distinct CDR3 sequences, about a sixth of them singletons. This same sample was also taken into another study, of T cells in Graves' hyperthyroidism and ophthalmopathy.

The sample here was peripheral blood mononuclear cells (PBMCs), taken at new diagnosis, from a patient treated with antithyroid drugs. The source is a woman younger than 30 with Graves disease.

This clonotype was counted at least ten times. An end of the junction does not agree with germline; a read error may underlie this. CDR3: CASSPTGRVETQYF. CDR3 sequence (DNA): TGTGCTAGCAGCCCGACAGGGCGTGTAGAGACCCAGTACTTC. The chain employs TRBV7-7 and TRBJ2-5, with TRBD1 matching over 7 bases. The CDR3 runs to 14 residues. Germline-derived CDR1 and CDR2 are SSHAT and FNYEAQ (reference sequence).

The chain joins TRBV28 to TRBJ2-2; D call uncertain. CDR3 size: 14 residues. Trimming cost V 6 bases and J 6 bases, with 14 bases left between them. Germline CDR1 is MDHEN and CDR2 is SYDVKM. In DNA, the CDR3 is TGTGCCAGCAGCTATCAGGTTCGTCCCGGGGAGCTGTTTTTT. Its translation: CASSYQVRPGELFF.

This clonotype showed up many times. The chain joins TRBV16 to TRBJ2-7, with D maybe TRBD1 (6 bases). V was clipped by 4 bases and J by 6 bases, with 13 bases between them. CDR3 size: 13 residues. CDR1 and CDR2 from the germline V gene are KGHSY and FQNENV. CDR3 in DNA: TGTGCCAGCAGCCGAACAGGGACCCCCGAGCAGTACTTC. This encodes CASSRTGTPEQYF.

This clonotype has only a few counts. The chain joins TRBV30 to TRBJ2-1; TRBD2 aligns across 13 bases. V shed 2 bases, J shed 5 bases, and the junction held 3 bases outside the gene matches. This CDR3 is 15 amino acids long. The germline gives CDR1 GTSNPN, CDR2 SVGIG (reference sequence). CDR3 in DNA: TGTGCCTGGAGTCCAGGGACTAGCGGGAACAATGAGCAGTTCTTC. This translates into CAWSPGTSGNNEQFF.

This clonotype was observed many times. The chain joins TRBV27 to TRBJ2-2; 16 bases map to TRBD2. V dropped 6 bases and J dropped 8; count of bases not matched to a gene: 6. Germline V lookup: CDR1 MNHEY, CDR2 SMNVEV (reference sequence). This CDR3 comprises 16 residues. The CDR3 loop reads CASRPGLAGGRGELFF. CDR3 DNA sequence: TGTGCCAGCAGACCGGGACTAGCGGGAGGGAGGGGGGAGCTGTTTTTT.

The chain is built from TRBV3-1 and TRBJ1-2, with 8 bases matching TRBD1. The CDR3 contains 15 residues. V gave up 1 base and J gave up 4 bases; unmatched junction bases: 5. The V gene's germline CDR1 is LGHDT and CDR2 YNNKEL (reference sequence). Here the CDR3 reads CASSQGTGHSYGYTF. For the CDR3, the DNA is TGTGCCAGCAGCCAAGGGACAGGGCACAGCTATGGCTACACCTTC.

V is TRBV29-1 and J is TRBJ2-7; 11 bases map to TRBD1. Unmatched junction bases numbered 6, after V lost 7 bases and J lost 4 bases. The CDR3 covers 13 residues. Germline CDR1 is SQVTM and CDR2 is ANQGSEA. The CDR3 here is CSARTGGPYEQYF. The CDR3, as DNA: TGCAGCGCACGGACAGGGGGCCCATACGAGCAGTACTTC.

Ten or more counts support this clonotype. V gene TRBV12-3 or TRBV12-4 combines with J gene TRBJ1-2; D not certain. V was cut by 7 bases and J by 8 bases, with 17 bases left in between. The CDR3 is 13 residues long. CDR3 protein: CASTPDGLGGYTF. Written as DNA, the CDR3 is TGTGCCAGCACTCCCGACGGGCTTGGGGGCTACACCTTC.

This clonotype was seen at least ten times. The chain joins TRBV11-1 to TRBJ2-4; 9 nucleotides align to TRBD2. Germline V gives CDR1 SGHAT, CDR2 FQDESV (reference sequence). This CDR3 spans 17 amino acids. V shed 0 bases, J shed 4 bases, and the junction held 7 bases outside the gene matches. As DNA, the CDR3 is TGTGCCAGCAGCTTAGCTGTGCGGACTAGCGATAAAAACATTCAGTACTTC. This codes for CASSLAVRTSDKNIQYF.

The sample holds a few counts of this clonotype. The chain carries TRBV6-6 and TRBJ2-3; possible D gene TRBD2, 5 bases. The CDR3 runs to 17 residues. Germline V gene lookup returns CDR1 MNHNY and CDR2 SVGAGI (reference sequence). Trimming cost V 0 bases and J 3 bases, with 16 bases left between them. DNA for the CDR3: TGTGCCAGCAGTTACTCGGGCGAGAGGGCCGGTACAGATACGCAGTATTTT. Amino acid sequence: CASSYSGERAGTDTQYF.

This clonotype has a handful of counts. The rearrangement joins TRBV2 to TRBJ1-3; D remains unclear. Germline V gene data show CDR1 as SNHLY and CDR2 as FYNNEI. The ends were cut back, 6 bases at V and 7 bases at J, with 16 bases in the middle. This CDR3 is 14 amino acids long. CDR3 nucleotides: TGTGCCAGCAGGATCGGGCAGGCTGCGAACACCATATATTTT. Residues: CASRIGQAANTIYF.

This clonotype was counted at least ten times. The V and J genes are TRBV11-2 and TRBJ2-1; possibly TRBD1 or TRBD2 for D (5 bases each). The germline gives CDR1 SGHAT, CDR2 FQNNGV. Deletions cut 1 base from V and 8 bases from J, with 12 bases between. This CDR3 has 14 residues. CDR3 sequence reads: CASSLVGGVDEQFF. The CDR3 nucleotides are TGTGCCAGCAGCTTAGTTGGGGGAGTTGATGAGCAGTTCTTC.

This clonotype was counted many times. J is TRBJ2-1 and V is TRBV28; possibly TRBD2 for D (6 bases). V was trimmed by 10 bases and J by 7 bases, leaving 11 bases between them. Germline assignment: CDR1 MDHEN and CDR2 SYDVKM. This CDR3 has 11 residues. The DNA of the CDR3 is TGTGCCACCTGGAGCGGGAATGAGCAGTTCTTC. Protein: CATWSGNEQFF.

This clonotype was recorded many times. This CDR3 reads CASSLPSGTAREQYF. CDR3 DNA: TGTGCCAGCAGCCTCCCAAGCGGGACCGCCAGGGAGCAGTACTTC. The rearrangement uses TRBV4-2 and TRBJ2-7, with 7 bases identical to TRBD2. Germline CDR1 LGHNA, CDR2 YNFKEQ. Germline trimming cut 4 bases from V and 7 bases from J; bases unmatched to any gene: 13. This CDR3 contains 15 residues.

In its sample, this clonotype was seen many times. The chain has TRBV6-1 and TRBJ2-2; 7 bases agree with TRBD1. This CDR3 region has 15 residues. From germline, CDR1 is MNHNS and CDR2 SASEGT. V shed 6 bases and J 3 bases; nucleotides not matched to a gene: 7. DNA of the CDR3: TGTGCCAGCAGCCCCTCAACAGGGGACACCGGGGAGCTGTTTTTT. Translating it yields CASSPSTGDTGELFF.